The T cell receptor (beta chain) under discussion was sequenced for a study of tumor-infiltrating lymphocytes in primary liver carcinoma. Study-wide points: Tumor region pairs shared more overlap than did tumor-adjacent and tumor-blood pairs.

The researchers produced TCR beta cDNA from roughly 500 ng total RNA with a constant-region primer. A slightly modified ARM-PCR protocol with three nested multiplex PCR rounds produced these TCR beta libraries. TCRdb re-called the multiplex PCR reads through MiXCR, storing one row per CDR3 protein. Among tens of thousands of distinct CDR3 sequences listed, about 65% were seen once. For each extraction, RNA and DNA were obtained together from around 20-30 mg of unsorted bulk tissue. In the case of this clonotype: Antigen unknown. Relative to the germline gene, one junction end is altered; a read error may explain this.

The sequencing input was liver tumor tissue from sampling region 4. Regarding subset: tumor region T4, right-lateral pole. The receptor was derived from a man aged 35 to 55 with primary liver carcinoma and hepatitis B virus infection.

CDR3 amino acids: CACSFLVGNYEQYF. The CDR3 DNA reads as TGTGCCTGCAGTTTTCTAGTGGGCAACTACGAGCAGTACTTC. The V and J genes are TRBV28 and TRBJ2-7; the D is unclear. This CDR3 contains 14 residues. Looked up from germline, CDR1 is MDHEN and CDR2 is SYDVKM.